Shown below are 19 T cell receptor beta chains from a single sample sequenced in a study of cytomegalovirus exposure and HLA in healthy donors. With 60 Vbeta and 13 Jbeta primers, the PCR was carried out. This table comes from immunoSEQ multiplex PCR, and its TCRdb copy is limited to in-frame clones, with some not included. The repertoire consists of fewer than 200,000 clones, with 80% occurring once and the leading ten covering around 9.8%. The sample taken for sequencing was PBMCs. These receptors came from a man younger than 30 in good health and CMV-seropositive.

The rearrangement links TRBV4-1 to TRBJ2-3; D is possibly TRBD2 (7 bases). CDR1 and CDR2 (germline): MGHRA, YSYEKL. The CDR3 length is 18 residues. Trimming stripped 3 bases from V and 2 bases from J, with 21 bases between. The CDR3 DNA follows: TGCGCCAGCAGCCAGCGCAGAGAAGGGGGGGTTTCCACAGATACGCAGTATTTT. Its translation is CASSQRREGGVSTDTQYF.

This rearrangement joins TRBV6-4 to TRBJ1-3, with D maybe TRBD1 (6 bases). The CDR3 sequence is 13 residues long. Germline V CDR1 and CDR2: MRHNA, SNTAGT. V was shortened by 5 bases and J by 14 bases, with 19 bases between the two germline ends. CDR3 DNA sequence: TGTGCCAGCAGTTCAACCTTAAATTACAGGGTATATTTT. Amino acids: CASSSTLNYRVYF.

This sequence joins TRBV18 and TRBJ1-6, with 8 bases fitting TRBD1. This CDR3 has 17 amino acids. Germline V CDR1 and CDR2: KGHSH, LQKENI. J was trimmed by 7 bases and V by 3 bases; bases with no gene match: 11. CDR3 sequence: CASSPNNQGAGNSPLHF. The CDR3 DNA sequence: TGTGCCAGCTCACCCAACAATCAGGGGGCCGGGAATTCACCCCTCCACTTT.

CDR3 amino acids: CASSLRGLTRYSTDTQYF. The CDR3 DNA sequence: TGTGCCAGCAGCTTAAGGGGCCTAACCCGTTATAGCACAGATACGCAGTATTTT. The chain combines TRBV7-3 with TRBJ2-3; D may be TRBD1 (5 bases). Trimming took 1 base from V and 0 from J, leaving 17 bases between them. CDR3 length: 18 amino acids. Germline V lookup: CDR1 SGHTA, CDR2 FQGTGA.

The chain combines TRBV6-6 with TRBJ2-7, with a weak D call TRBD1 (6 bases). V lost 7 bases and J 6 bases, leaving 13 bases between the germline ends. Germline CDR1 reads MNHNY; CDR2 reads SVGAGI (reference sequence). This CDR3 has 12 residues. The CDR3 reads CASKKQGSEQYF. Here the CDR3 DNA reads TGTGCCAGCAAAAAACAGGGTTCCGAGCAGTACTTC.

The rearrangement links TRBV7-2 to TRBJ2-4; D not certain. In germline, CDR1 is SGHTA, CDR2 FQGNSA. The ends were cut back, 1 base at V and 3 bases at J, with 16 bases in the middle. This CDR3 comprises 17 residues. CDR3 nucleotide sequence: TGTGCCAGCAGCTTAGATGGGCCGTTAGTTTACAAAAACATTCAGTACTTC. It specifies CASSLDGPLVYKNIQYF.

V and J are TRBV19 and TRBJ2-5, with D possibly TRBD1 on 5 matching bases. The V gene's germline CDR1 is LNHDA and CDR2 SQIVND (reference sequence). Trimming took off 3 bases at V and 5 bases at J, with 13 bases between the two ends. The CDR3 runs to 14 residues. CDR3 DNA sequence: TGTGCCAGTAGTATTGCAGGGTCCCAGGAGACCCAGTACTTC. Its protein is CASSIAGSQETQYF. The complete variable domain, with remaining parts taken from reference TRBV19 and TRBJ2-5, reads DGGITQSPKYLFRKEGQNVTLSCEQNLNHDAMYWYRQDPGQGLRLIYYSQIVNDFQKGDIAEGYSVSREKKESFPLTVTSAQKNPTAFYLCASSIAGSQETQYFGPGTRLLVL.

The CDR3 loop reads CASSLGGDFYEQYF. For the CDR3, the DNA is TGTGCCAGCAGCTTGGGCGGGGACTTCTACGAGCAGTACTTC. The chain recombines TRBV5-6 with TRBJ2-7; TRBD2 might be the D (6 bases). V was cut by 0 bases and J by 3 bases, with 10 bases left in between. The germline CDR1 and CDR2 sequences are SGHDT and YYEEEE. This CDR3 spans 14 amino acids.

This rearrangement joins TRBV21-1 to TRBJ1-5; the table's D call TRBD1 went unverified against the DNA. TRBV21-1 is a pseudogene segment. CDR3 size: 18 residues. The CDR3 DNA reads TGTGCCAGCAGCAAAGATCAGGGGTGTCTGGAGTTCAATCAGCCCCAGCATTTT. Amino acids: CASSKDQGCLEFNQPQHF.

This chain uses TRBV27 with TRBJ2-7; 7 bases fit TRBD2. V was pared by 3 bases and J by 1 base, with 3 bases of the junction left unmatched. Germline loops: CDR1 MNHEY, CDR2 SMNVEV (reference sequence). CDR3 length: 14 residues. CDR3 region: CASSFTSESYEQYF. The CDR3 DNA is TGTGCCAGCAGTTTCACTAGCGAATCCTACGAGCAGTACTTC.

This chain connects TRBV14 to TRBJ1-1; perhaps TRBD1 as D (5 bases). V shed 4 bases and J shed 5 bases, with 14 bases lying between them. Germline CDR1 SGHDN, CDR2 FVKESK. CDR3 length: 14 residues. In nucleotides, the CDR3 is TGTGCCAGCAGCCTACTACGCGGGGGGACTGAAGCTTTCTTT. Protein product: CASSLLRGGTEAFF.

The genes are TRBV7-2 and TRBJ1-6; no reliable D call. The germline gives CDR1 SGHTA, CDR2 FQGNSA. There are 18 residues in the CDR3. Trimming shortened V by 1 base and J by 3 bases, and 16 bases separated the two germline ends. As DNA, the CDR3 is TGTGCCAGCAGCTTAGATTTCGGCGGAGCTATCTATAATTCACCCCTCCACTTT. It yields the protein CASSLDFGGAIYNSPLHF.

The CDR3 protein is CASTLSSGARELFF. The CDR3 DNA reads as TGTGCCAGCACATTGTCTAGCGGGGCACGGGAGCTGTTTTTT. The J gene is TRBJ1-3, the V gene TRBV2; 9 bases agree with TRBD2. The J call may be faulty, since TRBJ2-2 better matches the DNA end. CDR1 and CDR2 (germline): SNHLY, FYNNEI. CDR3 length equals 14 residues.

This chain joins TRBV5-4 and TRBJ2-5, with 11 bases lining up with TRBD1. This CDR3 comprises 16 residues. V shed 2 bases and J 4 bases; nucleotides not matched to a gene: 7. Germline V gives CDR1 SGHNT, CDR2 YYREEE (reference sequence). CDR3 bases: TGTGCCAGCAGCTTAGGGACAGGGGGAACAGGAGAGACCCAGTACTTC. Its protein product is CASSLGTGGTGETQYF.

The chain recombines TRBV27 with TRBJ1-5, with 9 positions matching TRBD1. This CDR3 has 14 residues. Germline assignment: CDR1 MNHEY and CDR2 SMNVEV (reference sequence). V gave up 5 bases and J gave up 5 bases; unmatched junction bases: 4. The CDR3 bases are TGTGCCAGCAGTCGACGGGACAGGGATCAGCCCCAGCATTTT. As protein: CASSRRDRDQPQHF.

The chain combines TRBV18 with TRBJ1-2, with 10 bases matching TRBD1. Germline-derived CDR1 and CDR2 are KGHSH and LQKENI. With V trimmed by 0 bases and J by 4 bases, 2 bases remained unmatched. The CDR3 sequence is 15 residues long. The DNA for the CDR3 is TGTGCCAGCTCACCACCGGGACAGGGGAGCTATGGCTACACCTTC. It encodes CASSPPGQGSYGYTF.

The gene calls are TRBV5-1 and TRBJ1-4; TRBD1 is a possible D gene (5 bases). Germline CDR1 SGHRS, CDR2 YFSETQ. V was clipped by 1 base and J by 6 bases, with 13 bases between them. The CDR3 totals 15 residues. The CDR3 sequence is CASSLIGGGDEKLFF. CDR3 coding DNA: TGCGCCAGCAGCTTGATCGGGGGTGGGGATGAAAAACTGTTTTTT.

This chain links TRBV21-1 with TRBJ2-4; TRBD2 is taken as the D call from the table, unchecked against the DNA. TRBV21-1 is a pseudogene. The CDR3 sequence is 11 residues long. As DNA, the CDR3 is TGTGCCAGACACTACGGAAACATTCAGTACTTC. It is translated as CARHYGNIQYF.

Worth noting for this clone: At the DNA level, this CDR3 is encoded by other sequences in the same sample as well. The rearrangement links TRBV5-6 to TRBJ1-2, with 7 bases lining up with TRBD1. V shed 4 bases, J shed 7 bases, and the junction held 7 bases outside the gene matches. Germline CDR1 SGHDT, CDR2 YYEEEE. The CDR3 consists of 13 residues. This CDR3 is CASSPDRLGGYTF. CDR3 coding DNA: TGTGCCAGCAGCCCGGACAGGCTCGGTGGCTACACCTTC.